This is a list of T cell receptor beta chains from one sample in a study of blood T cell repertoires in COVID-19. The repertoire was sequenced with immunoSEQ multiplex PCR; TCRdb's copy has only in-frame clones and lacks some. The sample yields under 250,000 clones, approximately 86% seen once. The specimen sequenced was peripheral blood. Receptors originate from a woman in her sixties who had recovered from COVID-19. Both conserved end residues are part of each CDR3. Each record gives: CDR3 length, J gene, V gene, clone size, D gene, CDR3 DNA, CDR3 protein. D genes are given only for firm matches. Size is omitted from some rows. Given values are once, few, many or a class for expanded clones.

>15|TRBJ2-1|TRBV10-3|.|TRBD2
TGTGCCATCGAAACCACTAGCGGGGGTTACAATGAGCAGTTCTTC
CAIETTSGGYNEQFF
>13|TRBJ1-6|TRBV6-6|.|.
TGTGCCAGCAGTTACGGAGATAATTCACCCCTCCACTTT
CASSYGDNSPLHF
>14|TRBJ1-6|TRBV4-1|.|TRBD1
TGCGCCAGCACGCCGGCACAGGGGAATTCACCCCTCCACTTT
CASTPAQGNSPLHF
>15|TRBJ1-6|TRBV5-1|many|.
TGCGCCAGCAGCTTGGTCGGGAGAGATAATTCACCCCTCCACTTT
CASSLVGRDNSPLHF
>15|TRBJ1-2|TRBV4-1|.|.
TGCGCCAGCAGCCAAGTTCCGGCAGGGAACTATGGCTACACCTTC
CASSQVPAGNYGYTF
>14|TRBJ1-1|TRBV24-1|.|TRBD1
TGTGCCGTACAGACAGGGGGGACGAACACTGAAGCTTTCTTT
CAVQTGGTNTEAFF
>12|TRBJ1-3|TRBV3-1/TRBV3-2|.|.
TGTGCCAGCAGCCAACTAAGAAACACCATATATTTT
CASSQLRNTIYF
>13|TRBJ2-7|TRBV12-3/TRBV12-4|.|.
TGTGCCAGCAGCAGGGGCGCGGGTTACGAGCAGTACTTC
CASSRGAGYEQYF
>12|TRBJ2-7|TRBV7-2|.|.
TGTGCCAGCAGCCGGACAGCTTACGAGCAGTACTTC
CASSRTAYEQYF
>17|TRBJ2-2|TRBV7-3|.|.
TGTGCCAGCAGCCGTACCTCGGGGAGGGGGAGGACCGGGGAGCTGTTTTTT
CASSRTSGRGRTGELFF
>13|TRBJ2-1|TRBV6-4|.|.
TGTGCCAGCTCGCGTTCCCAGGCCGATGAGCAGTTCTTC
CASSRSQADEQFF
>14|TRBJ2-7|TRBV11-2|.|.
TGTGCCAGCAGCCTTAGCCCTTATAGAGCCGAGCAGTACTTC
CASSLSPYRAEQYF
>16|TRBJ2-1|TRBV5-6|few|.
TGTGCCAGCAGCCCCGGGACTCACCGGGGGTACGGTGAGCAGTTCTTC
CASSPGTHRGYGEQFF
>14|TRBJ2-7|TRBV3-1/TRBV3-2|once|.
TGTGCCAGCAGCCCCCGAGCGGTAAACTACGAGCAGTACTTC
CASSPRAVNYEQYF
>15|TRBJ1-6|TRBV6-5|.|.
TGTGCCAGCAGTCGTCGACAGGTGATGGATTCACCCCTCCACTTT
CASSRRQVMDSPLHF
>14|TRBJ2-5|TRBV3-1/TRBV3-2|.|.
TGTGCCAGCAGTCCTACTACCGTTCAAGAGACCCAGTACTTC
CASSPTTVQETQYF
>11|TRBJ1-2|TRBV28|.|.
TGTGCCAGCGAGGATAACTATGGCTACACCTTC
CASEDNYGYTF